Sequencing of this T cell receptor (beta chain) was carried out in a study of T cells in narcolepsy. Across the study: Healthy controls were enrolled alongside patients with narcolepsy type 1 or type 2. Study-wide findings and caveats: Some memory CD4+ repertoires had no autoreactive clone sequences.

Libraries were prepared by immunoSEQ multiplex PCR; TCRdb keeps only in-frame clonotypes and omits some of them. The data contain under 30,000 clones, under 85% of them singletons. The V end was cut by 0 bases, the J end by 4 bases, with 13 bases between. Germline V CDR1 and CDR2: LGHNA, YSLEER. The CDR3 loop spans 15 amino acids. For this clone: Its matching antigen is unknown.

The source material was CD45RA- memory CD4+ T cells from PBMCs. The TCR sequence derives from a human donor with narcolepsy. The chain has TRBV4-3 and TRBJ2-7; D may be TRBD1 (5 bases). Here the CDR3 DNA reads TGCGCCAGCAGCCAAGAACCAAATCCAGGGTACGAGCAGTACTTC. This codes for CASSQEPNPGYEQYF.